The rows below give T cell receptor beta chains drawn from one sample of a study of graft-versus-host responses after intestinal transplantation. Clones were sequenced by immunoSEQ multiplex PCR, and TCRdb holds only the in-frame ones, with some missing. The table has around 18,000 clones, approximately 95% seen once; the top ten hold 0.75% to 0.95%. The input for sequencing was PBMCs, taken 23 days after intestinal transplant. The receptors here all came from a human patient who received an intestinal transplant, so some T cells may come from the graft donor. The CDR3 runs from the conserved cysteine through the conserved F or W. The D gene is left open where the match is weak. Not every row has a clone size; where given, it reads once, few, many or a size class.

cdr3_aa cdr3_nt clone_size v_call d_call j_call
CASSLTPNTEAFF TGTGCCAGCAGCTTAACCCCGAACACTGAAGCTTTCTTT . TRBV7-3 . TRBJ1-1
CAWSGGFNTEAFF TGTGCCTGGAGTGGGGGGTTTAACACTGAAGCTTTCTTT . TRBV30 . TRBJ1-1
CASSASGSGTDTQYF TGTGCCAGCAGCGCTAGCGGTTCTGGCACAGATACGCAGTATTTT . TRBV9 TRBD2 TRBJ2-3
CASSLYEASGAAYRSTDTQYF TGTGCCAGCAGCTTATACGAAGCTAGCGGGGCCGCCTACCGTAGCACAGATACGCAGTATTTT . TRBV7-7 TRBD2 TRBJ2-3
CASSLSGGGSEQFF TGTGCCAGCAGTTTATCGGGAGGAGGGTCTGAGCAGTTCTTC . TRBV27 . TRBJ2-1
CASSWGVGYEQYF TGTGCCAGCAGCTGGGGCGTCGGCTACGAGCAGTACTTC . TRBV5-4 . TRBJ2-7
CASSYGLAGATYEQYF TGTGCCAGCAGTTACGGGCTAGCGGGAGCCACCTACGAGCAGTACTTC . TRBV6-5 TRBD2 TRBJ2-7
CASSYGTGSSYEQYF TGTGCCAGCAGTTACGGGACAGGTAGCTCCTACGAGCAGTACTTC . TRBV6-9 TRBD1 TRBJ2-7
CASSYRGTGELFF TGTGCCAGCAGTTACCGTGGCACCGGGGAGCTGTTTTTT . TRBV6-6 . TRBJ2-2
CTSAPGTSDTDTQYF TGTACCAGCGCCCCCGGGACTAGCGACACAGATACGCAGTATTTT . TRBV27 TRBD2 TRBJ2-3
CATSTSTGEAFF TGTGCCACCAGCACGTCGACAGGGGAAGCTTTCTTT . TRBV15 TRBD1 TRBJ1-1
CASSLVPAGAGTGELFF TGTGCCAGCAGCTTAGTCCCGGCGGGAGCGGGCACCGGGGAGCTGTTTTTT . TRBV7-8 TRBD2 TRBJ2-2
CASRRDKINQPQHF TGTGCCAGCAGGAGGGACAAAATAAATCAGCCCCAGCATTTT . TRBV28 . TRBJ1-5
CASSQGNEQFF TGCGCCAGCTCTCAGGGGAATGAGCAGTTCTTC once TRBV10-1 . TRBJ2-1
CASSYTRDPTYEQYF TGTGCCAGCAGTTATACACGGGATCCAACCTACGAGCAGTACTTC . TRBV27 . TRBJ2-7
CASSSRVSGANVLTF TGCGCCAGCAGCTCCAGGGTCTCTGGGGCCAACGTCCTGACTTTC . TRBV4-1 . TRBJ2-6
CASSFSGGPGNEQFF TGTGCCAGCAGTTTTTCGGGAGGGCCCGGCAATGAGCAGTTCTTC . TRBV27 TRBD2 TRBJ2-1
CASSVFGGLYEQYF TGTGCCAGTAGCGTATTTGGGGGCCTCTACGAGCAGTACTTC once TRBV19 . TRBJ2-7
CASSGMNTEAFF TGTGCCAGCAGTGGTATGAACACTGAAGCTTTCTTT few TRBV13 . TRBJ1-1
CASSLGGGPNQPQHF TGTGCCAGCAGCTTAGGAGGCGGTCCGAATCAGCCCCAGCATTTT . TRBV7-9 . TRBJ1-5
CASSLDPSEQFF TGTGCCAGCAGCTTAGACCCTTCTGAGCAGTTCTTC . TRBV7-9 . TRBJ2-1
CSAITDVLGYTF TGCAGCGCCATCACGGACGTATTGGGCTACACCTTC . TRBV29-1 . TRBJ1-2
CSARGRGLAFF TGCAGTGCTAGAGGGAGGGGGCTTGCTTTCTTT . TRBV20-1 TRBD1 TRBJ1-1
CASSLGQTEAFF TGTGCCAGTAGTTTGGGACAGACTGAAGCTTTCTTT . TRBV19 TRBD1 TRBJ1-1
CASSLDLAGRYEQFF TGTGCCAGCAGCTTGGATCTAGCGGGGAGATATGAGCAGTTCTTC . TRBV5-8 TRBD2 TRBJ2-1
CAWGPIRTGEQFF TGTGCCTGGGGGCCGATACGGACAGGGGAACAGTTCTTC . TRBV30 TRBD1 TRBJ2-1
CASGTEDQPQHF TGTGCCAGCGGGACAGAAGATCAGCCCCAGCATTTT . TRBV28 TRBD1 TRBJ1-5
CASSLDVGGAPDTQYF TGTGCCAGCAGCTTAGATGTTGGGGGGGCGCCTGATACGCAGTATTTT once TRBV7-8 . TRBJ2-3
CASSFIPTGKNYEQYF TGTGCCAGCAGTTTCATCCCCACAGGGAAGAACTACGAGCAGTACTTC . TRBV27 . TRBJ2-7
CASSQPTSGIGNEQFF TGCGCCAGCAGCCAACCGACTAGCGGGATAGGCAATGAGCAGTTCTTC . TRBV4-1 TRBD2 TRBJ2-1
CASSIGRGPYEQYF TGTGCCAGTAGTATTGGAAGGGGACCCTACGAGCAGTACTTC once TRBV19 . TRBJ2-7
CASSSPFSGRRGDTQYF TGTGCCAGCAGCTCCCCGTTTAGCGGGAGGAGGGGAGATACGCAGTATTTT . TRBV7-8 TRBD2 TRBJ2-3
CASSRTPGLDTDTQYF TGTGCCAGCTCACGTACTCCGGGACTAGACACGGATACGCAGTATTTT . TRBV18 TRBD2 TRBJ2-3
CAISRTVMRGETQYF TGTGCCATCAGCCGGACAGTCATGAGGGGAGAGACCCAGTACTTC . TRBV10-3 . TRBJ2-5
CASSSTQPGTGSYEQYF TGTGCCAGCAGCTCCACCCAACCCGGGACAGGGTCCTACGAGCAGTACTTC . TRBV11-2 TRBD1 TRBJ2-7
CASSFTGGTEAFF TGTGCCAGCAGCTTTACAGGTGGCACTGAAGCTTTCTTT . TRBV13 . TRBJ1-1
CASSLTGPYEQYF TGTGCCAGCAGCTTGACGGGACCCTACGAGCAGTACTTC . TRBV4-2 . TRBJ2-7
CSVERTGTYNEQFF TGCAGCGTTGAGCGGACAGGGACATACAATGAGCAGTTCTTC . TRBV29-1 TRBD1 TRBJ2-1
CASSTGQGSTLEQFF TGTGCCAGCAGCACGGGACAGGGCTCAACGCTTGAGCAGTTCTTC . TRBV7-9 TRBD1 TRBJ2-1
CATSRADSMREAPHEQYF TGTGCCACCAGCAGAGCGGACTCAATGCGGGAGGCCCCCCACGAGCAGTACTTC once TRBV15 TRBD2 TRBJ2-7
CASSYPSGAGYNEQFF TGTGCCAGCAGTTACCCTAGCGGGGCCGGTTACAATGAGCAGTTCTTC once TRBV6-6 TRBD2 TRBJ2-1
CATSDPNTGELFF TGTGCCACCAGCGACCCAAACACCGGGGAGCTGTTTTTT . TRBV15 . TRBJ2-2
CALFGEGRLDTQYF TGTGCCCTTTTTGGGGAGGGCCGTTTGGATACGCAGTATTTT . TRBV6-1 TRBD2 TRBJ2-3
CASSSYQYTGELFF TGTGCCAGCAGTTCGTACCAATACACCGGGGAGCTGTTTTTT . TRBV28 . TRBJ2-2
CASSYSNAGADEQFF TGTGCCAGCAGTTACTCGAATGCGGGAGCGGATGAGCAGTTCTTC . TRBV6-5 TRBD2 TRBJ2-1
CASSLGEATYNEQFF TGTGCCAGCAGCTTAGGAGAGGCTACCTACAATGAGCAGTTCTTC . TRBV7-6 . TRBJ2-1
CASSLGGGRDIQYF TGTGCCAGCAGCTTAGGCGGGGGCAGGGACATTCAGTACTTC . TRBV13 . TRBJ2-4
CASSARLATGFVPDTQYF TGTGCCAGCAGCGCCCGTTTAGCGACAGGGTTTGTCCCAGATACGCAGTATTTT . TRBV27 TRBD1 TRBJ2-3
CASSEAETEEKLFF TGTGCCAGCAGTGAGGCGGAGACGGAGGAAAAACTGTTTTTT once TRBV25-1 . TRBJ1-4
CASSEDGGYQPQHF TGTGCCAGCAGTGAAGATGGGGGCTATCAGCCCCAGCATTTT . TRBV6-1 . TRBJ1-5